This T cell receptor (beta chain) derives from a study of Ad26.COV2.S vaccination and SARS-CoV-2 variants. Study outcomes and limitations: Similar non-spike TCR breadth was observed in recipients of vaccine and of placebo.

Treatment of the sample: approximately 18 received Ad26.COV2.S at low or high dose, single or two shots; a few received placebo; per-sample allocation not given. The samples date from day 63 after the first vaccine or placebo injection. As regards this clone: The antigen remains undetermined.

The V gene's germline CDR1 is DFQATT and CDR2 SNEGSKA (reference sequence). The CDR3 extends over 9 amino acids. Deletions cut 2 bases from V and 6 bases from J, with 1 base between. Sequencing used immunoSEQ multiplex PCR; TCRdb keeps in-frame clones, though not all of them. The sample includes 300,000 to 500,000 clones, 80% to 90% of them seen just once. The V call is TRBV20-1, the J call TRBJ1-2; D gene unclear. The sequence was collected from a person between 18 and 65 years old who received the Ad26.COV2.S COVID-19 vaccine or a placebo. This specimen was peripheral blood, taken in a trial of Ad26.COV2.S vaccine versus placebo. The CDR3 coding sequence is TGCAGTGCTAGAAATGGCTACACCTTC. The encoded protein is CSARNGYTF.